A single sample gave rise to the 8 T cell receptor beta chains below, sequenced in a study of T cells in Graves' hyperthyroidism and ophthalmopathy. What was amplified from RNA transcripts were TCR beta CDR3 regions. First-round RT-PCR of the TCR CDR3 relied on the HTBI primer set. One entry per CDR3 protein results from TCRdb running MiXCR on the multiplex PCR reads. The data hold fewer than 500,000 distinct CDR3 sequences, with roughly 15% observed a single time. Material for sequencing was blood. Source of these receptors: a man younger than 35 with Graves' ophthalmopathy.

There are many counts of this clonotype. The CDR3: CASSLLPGGEDVNEQFF. CDR3 in DNA: TGTGCCAGCAGCTTATTGCCAGGGGGCGAAGATGTAAATGAGCAGTTCTTC. The V and J genes are TRBV5-5 and TRBJ2-1; 8 bases fit TRBD1. Germline assignment: CDR1 SGHKS and CDR2 YYEKEE (reference sequence). The length of the CDR3 is 17 residues. Losses at the gene ends were 2 bases for V and 7 bases for J; bases not matched to a gene: 14.

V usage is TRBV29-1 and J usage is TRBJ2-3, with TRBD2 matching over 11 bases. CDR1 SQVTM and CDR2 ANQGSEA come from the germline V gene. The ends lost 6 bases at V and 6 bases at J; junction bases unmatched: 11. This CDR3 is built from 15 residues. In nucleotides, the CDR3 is TGCAGCGTGGGAAAACTAGCGGGAGAGGGGGATACGCAGTATTTT. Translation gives CSVGKLAGEGDTQYF.

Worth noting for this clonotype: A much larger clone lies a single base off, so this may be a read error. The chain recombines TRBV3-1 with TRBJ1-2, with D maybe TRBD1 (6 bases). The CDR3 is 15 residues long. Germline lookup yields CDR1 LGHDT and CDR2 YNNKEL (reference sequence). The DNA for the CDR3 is TGTGCCGGCAGCCGCGACGCATCGGGGGCGCTCGGCTACACCTTC. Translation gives CAGSRDASGALGYTF.

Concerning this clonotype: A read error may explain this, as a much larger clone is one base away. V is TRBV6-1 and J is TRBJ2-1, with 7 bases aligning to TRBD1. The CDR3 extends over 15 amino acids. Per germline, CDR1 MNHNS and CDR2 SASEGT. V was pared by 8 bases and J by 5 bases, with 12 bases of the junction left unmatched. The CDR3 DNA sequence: TGTGCCAGCCGAGGTCAGGGTAGGGGGCACAATGAGCAGTTCTTC. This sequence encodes CASRGQGRGHNEQFF.

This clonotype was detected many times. CDR3 loop: CASSTSGRAIYNEQFF. The CDR3 nucleotides read TGTGCCAGCAGCACTAGCGGGAGGGCGATATACAATGAGCAGTTCTTC. The chain recombines TRBV12-3 or TRBV12-4 with TRBJ2-1, with 13 bases that match TRBD2. V dropped 6 bases and J dropped 4; count of bases not matched to a gene: 6. CDR3 length: 16 amino acids.

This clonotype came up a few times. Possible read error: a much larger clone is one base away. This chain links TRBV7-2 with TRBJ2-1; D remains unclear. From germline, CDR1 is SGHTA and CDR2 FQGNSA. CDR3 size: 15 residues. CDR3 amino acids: CASSSLVASYNGQFF. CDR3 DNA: TGTGCCAGCAGCTCACTTGTGGCGAGTTACAATGGGCAGTTCTTC.

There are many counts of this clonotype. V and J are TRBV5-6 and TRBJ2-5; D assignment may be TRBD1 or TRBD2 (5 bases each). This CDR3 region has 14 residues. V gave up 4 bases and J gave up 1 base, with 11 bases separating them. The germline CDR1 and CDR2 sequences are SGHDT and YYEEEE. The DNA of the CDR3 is TGTGCCAGCAGCCGAGGGGAGATCCAAGAGACCCAGTACTTC. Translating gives CASSRGEIQETQYF.

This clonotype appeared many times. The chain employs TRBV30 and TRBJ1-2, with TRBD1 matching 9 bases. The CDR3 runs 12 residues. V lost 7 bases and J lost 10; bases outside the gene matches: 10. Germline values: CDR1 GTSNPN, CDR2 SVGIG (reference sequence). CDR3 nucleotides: TGTGCCTCCTCCGGGGACAGGGTAGACTACACCTTC. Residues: CASSGDRVDYTF.